These 15 T cell receptor beta chains came from one sample sequenced in a study of shared clonotypes between healthy human individuals. This table comes from immunoSEQ multiplex PCR, and its TCRdb copy is limited to in-frame clones, with some not included. The sample contains 2 million to 2.5 million clones, approximately 96% of which appear only once. The sequenced sample was naive CD4+ T cells sorted from blood. The subset: CD45RA+ positively selected. The source is a man aged 18 to 29 in good health.

Notes on this clone: Other nucleotide sequences in the sample specify the same CDR3. The chain employs TRBV7-2 and TRBJ2-3; TRBD2 might be the D (5 bases). Trimming removed 1 base at V and 6 bases at J, with 8 bases between. CDR1 is SGHTA and CDR2 is FQGNSA in the germline V gene. The CDR3 is 13 amino acids. CDR3 nucleotides: TGTGCCAGCAGCTTAGTTGGCGGGGATACGCAGTATTTT. It codes for CASSLVGGDTQYF.

The rearrangement joins TRBV9 to TRBJ2-7, with 8 bases aligning to TRBD1. Trimming took 1 base from V and 6 from J; bases not matched to a gene: 6. The CDR3 is made up of 14 amino acids. Germline V gene data show CDR1 as SGDLS and CDR2 as YYNGEE. The CDR3 DNA is TGTGCCAGCAGCGTAAGGACAGGGCCTACCGAGCAGTACTTC. It translates to CASSVRTGPTEQYF.

The chain combines TRBV2 with TRBJ2-6; TRBD2 is a possible D gene (5 bases). CDR1 is SNHLY, CDR2 FYNNEI, per germline. With 4 bases removed from V and 0 bases from J, the gap between germline ends came to 7 bases. This CDR3 comprises 15 residues. CDR3 residues: CASSVAGSGANVLTF. The CDR3 nucleotides are TGTGCCAGCAGTGTGGCGGGCTCTGGGGCCAACGTCCTGACTTTC.

The gene calls are TRBV7-6 and TRBJ2-5; TRBD1 or TRBD2 may be the D gene (5 bases each). Trimming cost V 5 bases and J 4 bases, with 20 bases left between them. The CDR3 spans 16 residues. The germline V gene encodes CDR1 SGHVS and CDR2 FNYEAQ. CDR3: CASSLDEGMERETQYF. The CDR3 nucleotides read TGTGCCAGCAGCCTGGATGAGGGGATGGAGAGAGAGACCCAGTACTTC.

The rearrangement joins TRBV29-1 to TRBJ2-3; D gene ambiguous. With 6 bases removed from V and 2 bases from J, the gap between germline ends came to 9 bases. Germline CDR1 is SQVTM and CDR2 is ANQGSEA. This CDR3 is built from 12 residues. CDR3 nucleotides: TGCAGCGTAGGACCCCCCACAGATACGCAGTATTTT. Residues: CSVGPPTDTQYF.

J is TRBJ2-4 and V is TRBV5-4; TRBD2 matches 11 bases. CDR1 is SGHNT and CDR2 is YYREEE in the germline V gene (reference sequence). The CDR3 is 16 amino acids. J lost 4 bases, V lost 0 bases, and 3 bases had no gene match. This CDR3 is CASSLEGLAEKNIQYF. CDR3 coding DNA: TGTGCCAGCAGCTTGGAGGGACTAGCGGAGAAAAACATTCAGTACTTC.

V is TRBV6-1 and J is TRBJ2-7, with D unclear. This CDR3 spans 11 amino acids. Trimming took 6 bases from V and 4 from J, leaving 7 bases between them. The germline gives CDR1 MNHNS, CDR2 SASEGT. CDR3 sequence: CASSADYEQYF. CDR3 sequence (DNA): TGTGCCAGCAGCGCTGATTACGAGCAGTACTTC.

This rearrangement joins TRBV13 to TRBJ1-4; D possibly corresponds to TRBD1 (5 bases). CDR3 length: 14 amino acids. The germline V gene encodes CDR1 PRHDT and CDR2 FYEKMQ (reference sequence). The germline V and J ends were trimmed by 2 bases and 7 bases, with 11 bases remaining between them. This CDR3 is CASSLQGRGEKLFF. Written as DNA, the CDR3 is TGTGCCAGCAGCTTACAGGGAAGGGGTGAAAAACTGTTTTTT. Full variable domain (remainder filled in from reference TRBV13 and TRBJ1-4): AAGVIQSPRHLIKEKRETATLKCYPIPRHDTVYWYQQGPGQDPQFLISFYEKMQSDKGSIPDRFSAQQFSDYHSELNMSSLELGDSALYFCASSLQGRGEKLFFGSGTQLSVL.

The chain couples TRBV7-9 to TRBJ2-7; D is possibly TRBD2 (5 bases). CDR1 and CDR2 from the germline V gene are SEHNR and FQNEAQ (reference sequence). CDR3 length: 18 residues. The V end was cut by 1 base, the J end by 3 bases, with 22 bases between. The CDR3 DNA sequence: TGTGCCAGCAGCTTAGAGCCAGGACTCAAAAAGAGAATCTACGAGCAGTACTTC. Translation: CASSLEPGLKKRIYEQYF.

The J gene is TRBJ1-2, the V gene TRBV11-2; TRBD1 aligns across 8 bases. The J segment lost 4 bases and the V segment lost 4 bases, leaving 8 bases of the junction unmatched. Germline V gives CDR1 SGHAT, CDR2 FQNNGV. The CDR3 spans 15 residues. This CDR3 is CASSSGTGRGYGYTF. The CDR3 nucleotides are TGTGCCAGCAGCTCAGGGACAGGCCGAGGCTATGGCTACACCTTC. The variable domain in full, completed from reference TRBV11-2 and TRBJ1-2, reads EAGVAQSPRYKIIEKRQSVAFWCNPISGHATLYWYQQILGQGPKLLIQFQNNGVVDDSQLPKDRFSAERLKGVDSTLKIQPAKLEDSAVYLCASSSGTGRGYGYTFGSGTRLTVV.

CDR3 loop: CAWSDGQGHYGYTF. In DNA, the CDR3 is TGTGCCTGGAGTGACGGACAGGGGCACTATGGCTACACCTTC. J is TRBJ1-2 and V is TRBV30; 9 positions match TRBD1. Germline assignment: CDR1 GTSNPN and CDR2 SVGIG (reference sequence). V trimming: 1 base; J trimming: 3 bases; junction bases outside the gene matches: 3. The CDR3 totals 14 residues.

The V and J genes are TRBV25-1 and TRBJ2-5, with 7 bases fitting TRBD2. V dropped 7 bases and J dropped 7; count of bases not matched to a gene: 9. There are 13 residues in the CDR3. Germline CDR1 is MGHDK and CDR2 is SYGVNS. CDR3 DNA: TGTGCCAGCACTAAGGGAGGGAGGGGGACCCAGTACTTC. Translated: CASTKGGRGTQYF. Together with reference TRBV25-1 and TRBJ2-5, the CDR3 gives the full variable domain: EADIYQTPRYLVIGTGKKITLECSQTMGHDKMYWYQQDPGMELHLIHYSYGVNSTEKGDLSSESTVSRIRTEHFPLTLESARPSHTSQYLCASTKGGRGTQYFGPGTRLLVL.

The V call is TRBV6-5, the J call TRBJ1-6; D perhaps matches TRBD1 (5 bases). The CDR3 has 14 residues. Trimming took 6 bases from V and 7 from J, leaving 13 bases between them. Germline V CDR1 and CDR2: MNHEY, SVGAGI. CDR3 coding DNA: TGTGCCAGCAGCCGGGGGGGGGTAAATTCACCCCTCCACTTT. Residues: CASSRGGVNSPLHF.

The genes are TRBV6-4 and TRBJ1-5; 12 bases fit TRBD1. Germline V lookup: CDR1 MRHNA, CDR2 SNTAGT. This CDR3 region has 16 residues. After removal of 9 bases from V and 1 base from J, the junction contained 7 bases not matched to a gene. CDR3 in amino acids: CARRDRGHVSNQPQHF. CDR3 bases: TGTGCCAGACGGGACAGGGGGCACGTGAGCAATCAGCCCCAGCATTTT.

This clone was recorded a few times. The chain recombines TRBV20-1 with TRBJ1-2; D is unclear. The CDR3 is 10 amino acids. The germline V gene encodes CDR1 DFQATT and CDR2 SNEGSKA (reference sequence). The V end was cut by 7 bases, the J end by 4 bases, with 7 bases between. The CDR3, as DNA: TGCAGTGATACAGTCTATGGCTACACCTTC. It encodes CSDTVYGYTF.